This T cell receptor beta chain originates from a study of kidney transplant recipient with SARS-CoV-2 infection. This CDR3 comprises 17 residues. V dropped 5 bases and J dropped 4 bases, with 23 bases sitting between them. Per germline, CDR1 LGHDT and CDR2 YNNKEL (reference sequence). This clonotype was seen repeatedly, ten times or more. One entry per CDR3 protein, called by TCRdb with MiXCR from the reads. The sample lists fewer than 250,000 distinct CDR3 sequences, around 30% occurring once. The genes are TRBV3-1 and TRBJ1-2; D is unresolved. Sequences were derived from a blood sample, sampled at baseline and on roughly day 120 from a kidney transplant recipient. This clonotype originated in a young adult male patient who had COVID-19 and was a kidney transplant recipient. T cells may partly derive from the graft donor. Here the CDR3 reads CASSIVVTLRKTYGYTF. The CDR3 bases are TGTGCCAGCAGCATTGTAGTCACCCTTCGAAAGACCTATGGCTACACCTTC.